This T cell receptor beta chain appears in the sequencing data of a study of blood T cells in healthy people across ages. For the study at large: The capture of about one barcoded beta molecule per two T cells was achieved by template switching.

Points from the study as a whole: Among T cells, TCR beta diversity per million cells dropped roughly linearly as age rose.

As for this clonotype: Its antigen remains unknown.

Aged roughly 6 to 100, donors were systemically healthy Caucasians from Russia. Germline V gene data show CDR1 as SGHVS and CDR2 as FNYEAQ. The CDR3 spans 17 residues. The junction had 15 bases not matched to a gene; V was cut back by 6 bases and J by 9 bases. Sample-barcoded 5' priming and a J-beta primer mix drove a second PCR of about 6 to 12 cycles. Using its own MiXCR run on the 5' RACE reads, TCRdb lists one record per CDR3 protein. The sample shows about 730,000 distinct CDR3 sequences, more than 40% of them seen only once. The V call is TRBV7-6, the J call TRBJ2-1, with 12 nucleotides matching TRBD2. Sequencing input: blood. The receptor comes from a woman aged 55-70 years in good health. In nucleotides, the CDR3 is TGTGCCAGCAGTCGAGCCCCCCTAGCGGGAGGGCCTGCTGAGCAGTTCTTC. The encoded protein is CASSRAPLAGGPAEQFF.